Sequencing of this T cell receptor beta chain was carried out in a study of T cells in Graves' hyperthyroidism and ophthalmopathy. The junction had 5 bases not matched to a gene; V was cut back by 5 bases and J by 3 bases. CDR3 size: 15 residues. From germline, CDR1 is MNHEY and CDR2 SMNVEV (reference sequence). From RNA transcripts, TCR beta CDR3 regions were amplified. First-round RT-PCR with HTBI primers amplified the TCR CDR3 region. Each CDR3 protein is one row after TCRdb ran MiXCR on the multiplex PCR reads. Of about 570,000 distinct CDR3 sequences listed, about 43% are singletons. This clonotype was counted ten times or more.

Sequenced material: peripheral blood or thyroid tissue (not recorded which). This TCR was recovered from an adult woman with Graves' disease, either hyperthyroidism or ophthalmopathy (not recorded which). The rearrangement joins TRBV27 to TRBJ2-7; 12 nucleotides align to TRBD2. The CDR3 region is CASSPLLAGGYEQYF. CDR3 sequence (DNA): TGTGCCAGCAGTCCGCTACTAGCGGGAGGCTACGAGCAGTACTTC.